The 12 T cell receptor beta chains below were found in one sample sequenced in a study of siplizumab effects on memory and regulatory T cells. Generated by immunoSEQ multiplex PCR, the TCRdb table keeps only in-frame clones and is missing some. The sample lists some 110,000 clones, roughly 92% occurring once. Specimen: Tregs sorted from blood. These receptors all come from a human donor in good health.

This clone showed up just a few times. The chain has TRBV6-1 and TRBJ2-7; no firm D call. Germline V gene data show CDR1 as MNHNS and CDR2 as SASEGT. The CDR3 runs 15 residues. The germline V and J ends were trimmed by 2 bases and 2 bases, with 13 bases remaining between them. The CDR3 nucleotides are TGTGCCAGCAGTGAAATAACAGCTTTTACCTACGAGCAGTACTTC. It specifies CASSEITAFTYEQYF.

J is TRBJ2-3 and V is TRBV7-3; 9 bases are a match to TRBD2. Per the germline V gene, CDR1 is SGHTA and CDR2 is FQGTGA. V lost 1 base and J lost 3; bases outside the gene matches: 5. The CDR3 runs to 16 residues. CDR3 sequence: CASSLIAGGPTDTQYF. The CDR3 nucleotides read TGTGCCAGCAGCTTAATTGCGGGGGGGCCGACAGATACGCAGTATTTT.

This rearrangement joins TRBV19 to TRBJ2-1; 7 bases fit TRBD2. J was trimmed by 2 bases and V by 2 bases; bases with no gene match: 6. The CDR3 is 16 residues long. The V gene's germline CDR1 is LNHDA and CDR2 SQIVND (reference sequence). The CDR3 sequence is CASSIRASGAYNEQFF. CDR3 DNA sequence: TGTGCCAGTAGTATAAGGGCTAGCGGCGCCTACAATGAGCAGTTCTTC.

V and J are TRBV5-1 and TRBJ2-3; no firm D call. This CDR3 comprises 12 residues. Deletions cut 4 bases from V and 6 bases from J, with 9 bases between. Germline assignment: CDR1 SGHRS and CDR2 YFSETQ. CDR3 sequence (DNA): TGCGCCAGCAGCCCGTCGGTGGATACGCAGTATTTT. It yields the protein CASSPSVDTQYF.

This clone has just a few counts. The rearrangement links TRBV20-1 to TRBJ1-4; no clear D gene. V was clipped by 2 bases and J by 16 bases, with 14 bases between them. This CDR3 comprises 11 residues. From germline, CDR1 is DFQATT and CDR2 SNEGSKA (reference sequence). The DNA of the CDR3 is TGCAGTGCTAGACCGGGATCAAGGGCGTTTTTT. It codes for CSARPGSRAFF.

The rearrangement joins TRBV10-1 to TRBJ2-2; TRBD2 might be the D (5 bases). The CDR3 length is 13 residues. V was trimmed by 0 bases and J by 8 bases, leaving 7 bases between them. Germline assignment: CDR1 WNHNN and CDR2 SYGVQD (reference sequence). As DNA, the CDR3 is TGCGCCAGCAGTGAGTCGAAGCGGGGGGAGCTGTTTTTT. Translating it yields CASSESKRGELFF.

V and J are TRBV29-1 and TRBJ2-2; TRBD1 agrees at 9 bases. Germline loops: CDR1 SQVTM, CDR2 ANQGSEA. J lost 5 bases, V lost 4 bases, and 8 bases had no gene match. This CDR3 contains 15 residues. CDR3 nucleotides: TGCAGCGTTGGGTTTCGGACAGGGGTTACCGGGGAGCTGTTTTTT. Its protein is CSVGFRTGVTGELFF.

This chain uses TRBV20-1 with TRBJ2-1; 8 nucleotides match TRBD1. The ends lost 3 bases at V and 9 bases at J; junction bases unmatched: 1. The CDR3 covers 11 residues. Germline CDR1 DFQATT, CDR2 SNEGSKA (reference sequence). The DNA of the CDR3 is TGCAGTGCTAGCCAGGGGGCTGAGCAGTTCTTC. It is translated as CSASQGAEQFF.

The CDR3 loop reads CASSLAGRRDYEQYF. The CDR3 DNA sequence: TGTGCCAGCAGCCTCGCCGGCCGCCGGGACTACGAGCAGTACTTC. The V gene is TRBV7-2, the J gene TRBJ2-5; tentatively, D is TRBD2 (5 bases). The J call may be incorrect, as the DNA end agrees better with TRBJ2-7. Germline CDR1 and CDR2: SGHTA and FQGNSA. The CDR3 contains 15 residues.

The chain employs TRBV9 and TRBJ1-2; 8 bases fit TRBD1. The V segment lost 0 bases and the J segment 4 bases; nucleotides outside the gene matches: 8. This CDR3 has 16 amino acids. Germline V gives CDR1 SGDLS, CDR2 YYNGEE. CDR3 protein: CASSVESRGLGYGYTF. In DNA form, the CDR3 reads TGTGCCAGCAGCGTAGAAAGCAGGGGGCTTGGCTATGGCTACACCTTC. Full variable domain (rest looked up from reference TRBV9 and TRBJ1-2): DSGVTQTPKHLITATGQRVTLRCSPRSGDLSVYWYQQSLDQGLQFLIQYYNGEERAKGNILERFSAQQFPDLHSELNLSSLELGDSALYFCASSVESRGLGYGYTFGSGTRLTVV.

The rearrangement links TRBV7-2 to TRBJ2-3; D is possibly TRBD2 (6 bases). CDR3 size: 17 residues. The V and J ends lost 6 bases and 2 bases respectively, with 21 bases between them. The germline V gene has CDR1 SGHTA and CDR2 FQGNSA. The DNA for the CDR3 is TGTGCCAGCAGATTATTTAGCGGCGGCTTAATCACAGATACGCAGTATTTT. Translated: CASRLFSGGLITDTQYF.

The V gene is TRBV11-1, the J gene TRBJ2-5; D may correspond to TRBD1 or TRBD2 (6 bases each). The last part of the DNA fits TRBJ2-7 better; the J call may be wrong. Germline V gives CDR1 SGHAT, CDR2 FQDESV (reference sequence). The CDR3 is made up of 15 amino acids. The CDR3 bases are TGTGCCTCGCGTACCGGGGGCCCCAGGGGCTACGAGCAGTACTTC. Translation gives CASRTGGPRGYEQYF.